Each of the 14 T cell receptor beta chains below was sequenced from the same sample in a study of response to subunit inactivated influenza vaccine. Via MiXCR, TCRdb re-called the RT-PCR reads, giving one row per CDR3 protein. Among 500,000 to 600,000 distinct CDR3 sequences listed, about 11% were seen once. The sample also formed part of further work on T cells expressing NK-cell markers. That report adds: UMIs accompanied the 5'RACE template switching by which TCR beta cDNA was made.

The sample consisted of PBMCs from blood, taken on the day of vaccination. The origin of the receptors is a man aged 50-60 years who received an inactivated influenza vaccine.

This clonotype was seen a handful of times. The V gene is TRBV12-3 or TRBV12-4, the J gene TRBJ1-2, with 8 bases lining up with TRBD1. Trimming cost V 6 bases and J 5 bases; bases outside gene matches: 8. The CDR3 loop spans 14 amino acids. CDR3 sequence reads: CASRDREPPYGYTF. In nucleotides, the CDR3 is TGTGCCAGCAGGGACAGGGAGCCCCCTTATGGCTACACCTTC.

This clonotype was counted only a few times. The J gene is TRBJ1-5, the V gene TRBV5-5; D possibly corresponds to TRBD1 (5 bases). The V end was cut by 2 bases, the J end by 1 base, with 7 bases between. This CDR3 region has 14 residues. Germline lookup yields CDR1 SGHKS and CDR2 YYEKEE (reference sequence). The CDR3 DNA reads as TGTGCCAGCAGCTTTGACAGAAGCAATCAGCCCCAGCATTTT. It specifies CASSFDRSNQPQHF.

This clonotype was detected ten times or more. The chain has TRBV20-1 and TRBJ2-2; 8 bases are a match to TRBD2. In germline, CDR1 is DFQATT, CDR2 SNEGSKA (reference sequence). V lost 2 bases, J lost 6 bases, and 5 bases stayed unmatched. The CDR3 extends over 14 amino acids. This chain's CDR3 is CSARPGGGSGELFF. The CDR3 bases are TGCAGTGCTAGACCGGGAGGGGGGTCCGGGGAGCTGTTTTTT.

This clonotype appeared many times. This chain links TRBV5-4 with TRBJ2-4; D possibly uses TRBD1 or TRBD2 (5 bases each). CDR1 is SGHNT and CDR2 is YYREEE in the germline V gene (reference sequence). The V end lost 3 bases, the J end lost 2 bases, and 9 bases lay between the germline ends. The CDR3 runs to 14 residues. In DNA form, the CDR3 reads TGTGCCAGCAGCTGGGACGGTACCAAAAACATTCAGTACTTC. This sequence encodes CASSWDGTKNIQYF.

This clonotype has just a few counts. The chain recombines TRBV27 with TRBJ1-2; D not certain. The germline V and J ends were trimmed by 2 bases and 0 bases, with 16 bases remaining between them. This CDR3 is 17 amino acids long. Germline CDR1 and CDR2: MNHEY and SMNVEV (reference sequence). The CDR3 sequence: CASSLTPLTGANYGYTF. In DNA, the CDR3 is TGTGCCAGCAGTTTAACCCCCTTAACGGGAGCTAACTATGGCTACACCTTC.

This sequence joins TRBV20-1 and TRBJ2-1; D unclear. The CDR3 extends over 13 amino acids. From germline, CDR1 is DFQATT and CDR2 SNEGSKA (reference sequence). This CDR3 reads CSATLGAYNEQFF. In nucleotides, the CDR3 is TGCAGCGCGACTCTGGGCGCCTACAATGAGCAGTTCTTC.

The chain carries TRBV4-3 and TRBJ2-7, with D possibly TRBD2 on 5 matching bases. The V gene lost 0 bases and the J gene lost 5 bases, with 20 bases spanning the gap. The CDR3 has 17 amino acids. Germline V gives CDR1 LGHNA, CDR2 YSLEER. The CDR3 here is CASSQDGAASYWDEQYF. The CDR3 bases are TGCGCCAGCAGCCAAGATGGAGCGGCCAGTTACTGGGACGAGCAGTACTTC.

The table lists this clonotype with a few counts. The genes are TRBV12-3 or TRBV12-4 and TRBJ2-5; D could derive from TRBD1 or TRBD2 (6 bases each). The CDR3 runs to 15 residues. V gave up 3 bases and J gave up 5 bases, with 16 bases separating them. The CDR3 loop reads CASSFSTGSGETQYF. CDR3 nucleotides: TGTGCCAGCAGTTTTAGTACAGGGAGCGGGGAGACCCAGTACTTC.

The chain is built from TRBV7-2 and TRBJ2-1; 9 bases are a match to TRBD1. Germline-derived CDR1 and CDR2 are SGHTA and FQGNSA. The J segment lost 5 bases and the V segment lost 3 bases, leaving 14 bases of the junction unmatched. The CDR3 has 18 amino acids. The CDR3 here is CASSFSRSGTGFDNEQFF. CDR3 nucleotides: TGTGCCAGCAGCTTTAGCCGCTCGGGGACAGGGTTCGACAATGAGCAGTTCTTC.

This chain joins TRBV27 and TRBJ2-1, with D maybe TRBD1 (6 bases). V lost 6 bases to trimming and J lost 5 bases, with 20 bases between them. This CDR3 contains 16 residues. Germline CDR1 reads MNHEY; CDR2 reads SMNVEV (reference sequence). The CDR3 loop reads CASRPLEWGPHNEQFF. DNA for the CDR3: TGTGCCAGCAGGCCCTTGGAGTGGGGGCCCCACAATGAGCAGTTCTTC.

V usage is TRBV20-1 and J usage is TRBJ1-1, with no clear D. Deletions cut 1 base from V and 4 bases from J, with 7 bases between. CDR3 size: 12 residues. Germline CDR1 reads DFQATT; CDR2 reads SNEGSKA (reference sequence). This CDR3 is CSARVWGTEAFF. In DNA form, the CDR3 reads TGCAGTGCTAGAGTATGGGGCACTGAAGCTTTCTTT.

This clonotype was recorded at least ten times. The chain combines TRBV5-1 with TRBJ2-5; 8 bases are shared with TRBD1. Germline V gene sequence: CDR1 SGHRS, CDR2 YFSETQ. The CDR3 consists of 13 residues. V was clipped by 4 bases and J by 3 bases; unmatched bases: 2. CDR3 DNA: TGCGCCAGCAGCGTGGACAGGGAAGAGACCCAGTACTTC. Protein sequence: CASSVDREETQYF.

This clonotype has only a few counts. The chain carries TRBV11-2 and TRBJ2-2, with D unclear. The germline V and J ends were trimmed by 6 bases and 0 bases, with 14 bases remaining between them. CDR3 size: 16 residues. CDR1 is SGHAT, CDR2 FQNNGV, per germline. The CDR3 nucleotides read TGTGCCAGCAGAAACTTGGGCGGTGCGAACACCGGGGAGCTGTTTTTT. Protein sequence: CASRNLGGANTGELFF. The entire variable domain, with the rest obtained from reference TRBV11-2 and TRBJ2-2, is as follows: EAGVAQSPRYKIIEKRQSVAFWCNPISGHATLYWYQQILGQGPKLLIQFQNNGVVDDSQLPKDRFSAERLKGVDSTLKIQPAKLEDSAVYLCASRNLGGANTGELFFGEGSRLTVL.

The chain employs TRBV7-8 and TRBJ2-3; D is unresolved. Germline values: CDR1 SGHVS, CDR2 FQNEAQ. V lost 1 base, J lost 4 bases, and 9 bases lay in between. The CDR3 covers 14 residues. The CDR3 DNA sequence: TGTGCCAGCAGCTTAGTCGAGGTCCCAGATACGCAGTATTTT. This gives the protein CASSLVEVPDTQYF.